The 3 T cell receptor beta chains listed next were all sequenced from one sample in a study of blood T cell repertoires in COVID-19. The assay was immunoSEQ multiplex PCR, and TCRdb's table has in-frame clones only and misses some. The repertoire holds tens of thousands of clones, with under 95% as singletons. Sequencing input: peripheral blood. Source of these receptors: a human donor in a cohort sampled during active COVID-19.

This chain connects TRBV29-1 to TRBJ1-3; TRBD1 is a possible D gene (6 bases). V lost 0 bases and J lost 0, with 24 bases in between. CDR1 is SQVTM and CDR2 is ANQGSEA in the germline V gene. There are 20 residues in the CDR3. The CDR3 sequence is CSVEEVLDLPGHSSGNTIYF. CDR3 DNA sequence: TGCAGCGTTGAAGAGGTTTTGGATCTACCGGGACACTCCTCTGGAAACACCATATATTTT. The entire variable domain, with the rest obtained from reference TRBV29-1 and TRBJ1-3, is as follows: SAVISQKPSRDICQRGTSLTIQCQVDSQVTMMFWYRQQPGQSLTLIATANQGSEATYESGFVIDKFPISRPNLTFSTLTVSNMSPEDSSIYLCSVEEVLDLPGHSSGNTIYFGEGSWLTVV.

CDR3: CSAPQAGGRNTEAFF. In DNA, the CDR3 is TGCAGCGCCCCCCAGGCAGGGGGAAGGAACACTGAAGCTTTCTTT. The genes are TRBV29-1 and TRBJ1-1; TRBD1 matches 7 bases. CDR3 length: 15 amino acids. Germline CDR1 is SQVTM and CDR2 is ANQGSEA. The V segment lost 7 bases and the J segment 1 base; nucleotides outside the gene matches: 12.

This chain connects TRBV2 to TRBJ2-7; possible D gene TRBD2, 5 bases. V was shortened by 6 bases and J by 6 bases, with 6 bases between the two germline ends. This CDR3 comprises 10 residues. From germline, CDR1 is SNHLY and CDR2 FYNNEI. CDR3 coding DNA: TGTGCCAGCAGGAGCGGCGAGCAGTACTTC. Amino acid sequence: CASRSGEQYF.